This T cell receptor beta chain was documented in a study of regulatory T cells in long-lasting Graves disease. Study overall: The study counted Graves' disease as persistent given over 5 years of antithyroid drugs and positive TSH receptor antibodies.

Study conclusions and caveats: Comparison showed that persistent patients shared more public clonotypes (roughly 2,500) than new patients (approximately 1,000).

This clonotype has a handful of counts. The antigen remains undetermined. As for time point: persistent/refractory GD, antithyroid drugs over 5 years with positive TRAb. RNA extracted from PBMCs served as the sequencing template. In building TCR beta libraries, iRepertoire HTBI primers were used together with Arm-PCR of CDR3 regions. TCRdb processed the multiplex PCR reads anew with MiXCR; each CDR3 protein has one entry. The top ten clones hold about an eighth of a sample with roughly 500,000 distinct CDR3 sequences, 20% to 25% of them seen once. The clonotype originates from a female donor with Graves disease. Sample: peripheral blood mononuclear cells (PBMCs), taken when the disease was refractory, from a patient treated with antithyroid drugs.

The CDR3 protein is CASSSGIGVNTGELFF. In nucleotides, the CDR3 is TGTGCCAGCAGCTCAGGGATAGGGGTGAACACCGGGGAGCTGTTTTTT. This chain joins TRBV11-2 and TRBJ2-2; D is possibly TRBD1 (5 bases). This CDR3 has 16 amino acids. V lost 4 bases to trimming and J lost 1 base, with 13 bases between them. Per the germline V gene, CDR1 is SGHAT and CDR2 is FQNNGV.